Following are 17 T cell receptor beta chains from one sample sequenced in a study of identical twins. MiXCR, applied by TCRdb to the 5' RACE reads, yields one record per CDR3 protein. Among around 530,000 distinct CDR3 sequences listed, about 16% were seen once. This same sample was also part of a study on yellow fever vaccine responses in identical twins.

Sequenced input: CD4+ T cells sorted from blood. All receptors come from a young woman in good health.

This clonotype was seen a handful of times. The rearrangement links TRBV10-3 to TRBJ2-1; 9 nucleotides agree with TRBD2. This CDR3 region has 16 residues. V lost 5 bases and J lost 7; bases outside the gene matches: 12. The germline gives CDR1 ENHRY, CDR2 SYGVKD. DNA for the CDR3: TGTGCCATCAGTAACGGGCTGGCGGGGGGGCCGAATGAGCAGTTCTTC. Translated, it gives CAISNGLAGGPNEQFF.

The chain carries TRBV5-1 and TRBJ2-3; 9 bases align to TRBD1. Germline loops: CDR1 SGHRS, CDR2 YFSETQ. Unmatched junction bases numbered 7, after V lost 0 bases and J lost 2 bases. CDR3 length: 17 residues. The CDR3 reads CASSLVSGQGNTDTQYF. The CDR3 bases are TGCGCCAGCAGCTTGGTTTCGGGACAGGGCAACACAGATACGCAGTATTTT.

This clonotype was detected a few times. The V gene is TRBV3-1, the J gene TRBJ2-1; unclear D gene. Germline V CDR1 and CDR2: LGHDT, YNNKEL (reference sequence). There are 12 residues in the CDR3. Trimming stripped 1 base from V and 10 bases from J, with 8 bases between. This CDR3 is CASSQGYWEQFF. The CDR3 DNA sequence: TGTGCCAGCAGCCAAGGTTACTGGGAGCAGTTCTTC.

This clonotype has only a few counts. The V and J genes are TRBV3-1 and TRBJ2-5; D is perhaps TRBD1 or TRBD2 (6 bases each). Germline V gene sequence: CDR1 LGHDT, CDR2 YNNKEL (reference sequence). The CDR3 consists of 17 residues. V was clipped by 5 bases and J by 2 bases, with 21 bases between them. Here the CDR3 reads CASSSLGVGGIQETQYF. The CDR3 DNA follows: TGTGCCAGCAGCTCACTGGGGGTAGGGGGGATTCAAGAGACCCAGTACTTC.

Remarks on this clonotype: At one end, the junction sequence differs from germline, possibly due to a read error. This rearrangement joins TRBV5-1 to TRBJ2-1; 7 bases match TRBD2. This CDR3 comprises 16 residues. The germline gives CDR1 SGHRS, CDR2 YFSETQ. The CDR3 reads CASSTEGGRGYSEQFF. CDR3 bases: TGCGCCAGCAGCACAGAGGGCGGGAGAGGATACAGTGAGCAGTTCTTC.

This clonotype showed up just a few times. V and J are TRBV6-5 and TRBJ2-1; perhaps D is TRBD1 or TRBD2 (7 bases each). The germline CDR1 and CDR2 sequences are MNHEY and SVGAGI. The CDR3 spans 16 residues. Deletions cut 2 bases from V and 0 bases from J, with 11 bases between. As DNA, the CDR3 is TGTGCCAGCAGTTACCAGGGGGGGGGCTCCTACAATGAGCAGTTCTTC. Its protein product is CASSYQGGGSYNEQFF.

The CDR3 loop is CATSPRTDIYEQYF. DNA of the CDR3: TGTGCCACCAGTCCTCGTACGGATATCTACGAGCAGTACTTC. V and J are TRBV24-1 and TRBJ2-7; D ambiguous. CDR3 length: 14 amino acids. Germline V gives CDR1 KGHDR, CDR2 SFDVKD. The V and J ends lost 6 bases and 3 bases respectively, with 14 bases between them.

This rearrangement joins TRBV6-5 to TRBJ1-2; D is unresolved. Trimming shortened V by 2 bases and J by 4 bases, and 14 bases separated the two germline ends. This CDR3 contains 15 residues. Germline-derived CDR1 and CDR2 are MNHEY and SVGAGI. The CDR3 DNA is TGTGCCAGCAGTTACAAGAAGGACTCAATCTATGGCTACACCTTC. It is translated as CASSYKKDSIYGYTF.

This clonotype appeared many times. The chain carries TRBV3-1 and TRBJ2-4; D possibly uses TRBD1 or TRBD2 (5 bases each). V lost 4 bases and J lost 6, with 16 bases in between. CDR3 length: 15 residues. Germline CDR1 reads LGHDT; CDR2 reads YNNKEL (reference sequence). In DNA form, the CDR3 reads TGTGCCAGCAGCCGTGACGAGGGGCCGAGAAACATTCAGTACTTC. It encodes CASSRDEGPRNIQYF.

This sequence joins TRBV12-3 or TRBV12-4 and TRBJ1-2, with D possibly being TRBD1 (5 bases). The ends were cut back, 6 bases at V and 5 bases at J, with 19 bases in the middle. CDR3 length equals 15 residues. The DNA of the CDR3 is TGTGCCAGCAGCCCTCCTGAGCAGGGCCTATATGGCTACACCTTC. This codes for CASSPPEQGLYGYTF.

The J gene is TRBJ1-1, the V gene TRBV6-5; D call uncertain. The CDR3 spans 15 residues. Trimming removed 2 bases at V and 2 bases at J, with 12 bases between. The germline V gene has CDR1 MNHEY and CDR2 SVGAGI. The CDR3 nucleotides are TGTGCCAGCAGTTACATTCGGAAGGGAAACACTGAAGCTTTCTTT. Protein product: CASSYIRKGNTEAFF.

This clonotype was counted a few times. The rearrangement joins TRBV5-6 to TRBJ2-1; weak D call: TRBD1 (5 bases). The CDR3 spans 13 residues. Germline lookup yields CDR1 SGHDT and CDR2 YYEEEE. V was clipped by 0 bases and J by 7 bases, with 8 bases between them. This chain's CDR3 is CASSLGRANEQFF. Here the CDR3 DNA reads TGTGCCAGCAGCTTGGGCAGGGCTAATGAGCAGTTCTTC. Looking up the rest from reference TRBV5-6 and TRBJ2-1 gives the full variable domain: DAGVTQSPTHLIKTRGQQVTLRCSPKSGHDTVSWYQQALGQGPQFIFQYYEEEERQRGNFPDRFSGHQFPNYSSELNVNALLLGDSALYLCASSLGRANEQFFGPGTRLTVL.

J is TRBJ2-1 and V is TRBV4-1, with 10 bases identical to TRBD1. The V gene's germline CDR1 is MGHRA and CDR2 YSYEKL. This CDR3 is built from 17 residues. Trimming at V came to 0 bases and at J to 6 bases, leaving 8 bases not matched to a gene. As DNA, the CDR3 is TGCGCCAGCAGCCAAGACGGGGGGACAGGGGTTCGCAATGAGCAGTTCTTC. Protein: CASSQDGGTGVRNEQFF.

This clonotype was recorded at least ten times. The gene calls are TRBV29-1 and TRBJ2-1; unclear D gene. Trimming took 5 bases from V and 6 from J, leaving 14 bases between them. Germline V gene sequence: CDR1 SQVTM, CDR2 ANQGSEA. CDR3 length equals 13 residues. CDR3 sequence (DNA): TGCAGCGTTTCCCCCTCATCTACCAATGAGCAGTTCTTC. Translating it yields CSVSPSSTNEQFF.

This clonotype turned up a few times. V and J are TRBV6-2 or TRBV6-3 and TRBJ1-4, with D unclear. Germline CDR1 and CDR2: MNHEY and SVGEGT. CDR3 length: 12 residues. With 8 bases removed from V and 1 base from J, the gap between germline ends came to 5 bases. CDR3 DNA: TGTGCCAGCGGGGAAACTAATGAAAAACTGTTTTTT. Amino acid sequence: CASGETNEKLFF.

The rearrangement links TRBV20-1 to TRBJ2-3; D is unclear. The CDR3 length is 14 residues. The V gene's germline CDR1 is DFQATT and CDR2 SNEGSKA (reference sequence). V lost 0 bases and J lost 4, with 11 bases in between. The CDR3 loop reads CSARDIVAADTQYF. The CDR3 DNA sequence: TGCAGTGCTAGAGATATCGTGGCCGCAGATACGCAGTATTTT.

This clonotype occurred a few times. The rearrangement uses TRBV9 and TRBJ1-1, with TRBD1 identical over 7 bases. The germline V gene encodes CDR1 SGDLS and CDR2 YYNGEE. CDR3 length: 16 residues. Trimming removed 0 bases from V and 0 bases from J; junction bases left unmatched: 5. CDR3 in DNA: TGTGCCAGCAGCGTAGGGGCAGGGGGAATGAACACTGAAGCTTTCTTT. As protein: CASSVGAGGMNTEAFF.